This TCR beta chain is drawn from a study of blood T cell repertoires in COVID-19. TCRdb keeps only in-frame clones here, not all; method: immunoSEQ multiplex PCR. The repertoire includes about 50,000 clones, roughly 88% of them detected once, and approximately 2% sits in the top ten. The CDR3 runs 15 residues. V was clipped by 4 bases and J by 6 bases; unmatched bases: 6. Germline V gene data show CDR1 as SGDLS and CDR2 as YYNGEE. The chain uses TRBV9 and TRBJ2-3; 12 bases agree with TRBD2. Sequenced input: peripheral blood. This receptor was identified in a woman in her sixties or seventies with acute or convalescent COVID-19. Written as DNA, the CDR3 is TGTGCCAGCAGCCGGACTAGCGGGGAATGGGATACGCAGTATTTT. Its protein is CASSRTSGEWDTQYF.